This T cell receptor beta chain was obtained from a study of long-term antiretroviral therapy in people with HIV. Study observations and caveats: Dominating the repertoire at all time points were the clones that expanded before ART.

Sequencing used immunoSEQ v3.0 at survey level. In sequencing, 40,000-50,000 T-cell genomes per sample were targeted. Method: immunoSEQ multiplex PCR; TCRdb's copy keeps in-frame clones and lacks some. The sample lists about 29,000 clones; about 93% were seen once. A remark on this clone: Its antigen is unidentified.

The clonotype comes from a man aged 35 to 55 with HIV. The sample was unsorted PBMCs, taken 6.2 years after starting antiretroviral therapy.

The CDR3, as DNA: TGTGCCAGCAGTCAACGCGAAGGGGGCCAGTACTTC. Its translation is CASSQREGGQYF. The rearrangement joins TRBV13 to TRBJ2-7; 7 positions match TRBD1. Germline V CDR1 and CDR2: PRHDT, FYEKMQ (reference sequence). The CDR3 extends over 12 amino acids. With 6 bases clipped from V and 10 bases from J, the junction kept 9 bases outside the gene matches.